Sequencing of this T cell receptor (beta chain) was carried out in a study of shared clonotypes between healthy human individuals. Study-wide points: Some clonotypes were shared by all four sorted-subset donors, while others were not shared. The non-shared ones had lower generation probabilities than the shared ones. A few donors had 5% to 6% of their naive CD4 clonotypes in common. Among donors, sharing of clonotypes was expected to be affected by sequencing depth.

CD8 cells classed as naive were CD45RO-negative and positively selected for CCR7, excluding terminally differentiated effector memory CD45RA+ cells. The V gene's germline CDR1 is LNHDA and CDR2 SQIVND (reference sequence). This CDR3 has 13 amino acids. As to this clone: Its antigen remains unknown.

Deep-level running was used for the assay. Here immunoSEQ multiplex PCR was the method, and the copy in TCRdb shows in-frame clones only, minus some. Found here are around 620,000 clones, around 96% of them singletons; the top ten hold approximately 0.11%. The sequence was collected from a woman under 40 in good health. The sample was naive CD8+ T cells sorted from blood. The chain couples TRBV19 to TRBJ2-5, with a weak D call TRBD2 (6 bases). The end of the DNA aligns better with TRBJ2-7, so the J call may be wrong. In DNA form, the CDR3 reads TGTGCCAGTAGTATAGATCGGAGGGACGAGCAGTACTTC. As protein: CASSIDRRDEQYF.